The entry below gives a single TCR beta chain sequence along with its context. Antigen unknown. The data were taken from a study of cytomegalovirus exposure and HLA in healthy donors. V gave up 1 base and J gave up 5 bases; unmatched junction bases: 8. The germline V gene has CDR1 LNHDA and CDR2 SQIVND (reference sequence). The CDR3 is 16 residues long. The PCR contained 60 Vbeta and 13 Jbeta primers. The protocol was immunoSEQ multiplex PCR, while the TCRdb copy is restricted to in-frame clones and leaves out a portion. In the table there are 140,000 to 150,000 clones, about 80% of which are singletons. Notes on the study in general: Among the CMV-associated chains, three were confirmed in vitro as specific for CMV antigens. Further analysis, carried out later, found HLA-associated TCR beta chains more clonally expanded than equally common other chains. Presence/absence analyses assumed roughly uniform sequencing depth across donors, which may not hold.

V usage is TRBV19 and J usage is TRBJ2-5, with 9 bases identical to TRBD2. Specimen: PBMCs. The sequence came from a female donor in good health and CMV-seronegative. The CDR3 sequence: CASSIAVTSGEETQYF. Here the CDR3 DNA reads TGTGCCAGTAGTATAGCCGTGACTAGCGGAGAGGAGACCCAGTACTTC.